This T cell receptor (beta chain) comes out of a study of T cells in women clearing cervical HPV infection. Study-level information: Donors had HPV16-related CIN3 or worse; 2 had invasive cancer.

For this clone: From the germline J gene comes the end of the CDR3, since the read stops 3 residues before it.

The assay was immunoSEQ multiplex PCR, and TCRdb's table has in-frame clones only and misses some. Across tens of thousands of clones, the top ten clones capture approximately 10% of the sample. The V gene's germline CDR1 is MGHRA and CDR2 YSYEKL. V lost 2 bases and J 12 bases, leaving 14 bases between the germline ends. CDR3 length equals 14 residues. J is TRBJ1-6 and V is TRBV4-1; perhaps TRBD1 as D (5 bases). The sequence was obtained from a woman aged 18 to 69 with a cervical HPV16 infection that either progressed to CIN3+ or cleared (not recorded which). Specimen: blood buffy coat. Incomplete CDR3 DNA: TGCGCCAGCAGCCAATTGGCCGGAACAGGACCC. Translation: CASSQLAGTGP. The entire CDR3 reads CASSQLAGTGPLHF.